The clone carrying this T cell receptor (beta chain) was seen many times. Antigen: not known. MiXCR, applied by TCRdb to the 5' RACE reads, yields one record per CDR3 protein. Among about 75,000 distinct CDR3 sequences listed, 7.3% were seen once. The source of the sample is a study of T cells after yellow fever vaccination. Whole-study findings and limits: Reappearance after the booster was seen for most primary-vaccination clones, at 96% CD4 and 88% CD8. Weaker in magnitude, the secondary response showed a faster peak on day 5 versus 15.

Germline loops: CDR1 MDHEN, CDR2 SYDVKM. Deletions cut 6 bases from V and 7 bases from J, with 19 bases between. The CDR3 extends over 15 amino acids. Sequenced here: CD8+ T cells sorted from PBMCs, sampled about 10 days after the first yellow fever vaccination. This sequence joins TRBV28 and TRBJ1-3; the D gene is possibly TRBD1 (5 bases). This clonotype originated in a man younger than 35 who received the YFV17D yellow fever vaccine. The CDR3 spells CASRGRGGLVNTIYF. The CDR3 DNA reads as TGTGCCAGCAGAGGACGGGGGGGACTGGTTAACACCATATATTTT.